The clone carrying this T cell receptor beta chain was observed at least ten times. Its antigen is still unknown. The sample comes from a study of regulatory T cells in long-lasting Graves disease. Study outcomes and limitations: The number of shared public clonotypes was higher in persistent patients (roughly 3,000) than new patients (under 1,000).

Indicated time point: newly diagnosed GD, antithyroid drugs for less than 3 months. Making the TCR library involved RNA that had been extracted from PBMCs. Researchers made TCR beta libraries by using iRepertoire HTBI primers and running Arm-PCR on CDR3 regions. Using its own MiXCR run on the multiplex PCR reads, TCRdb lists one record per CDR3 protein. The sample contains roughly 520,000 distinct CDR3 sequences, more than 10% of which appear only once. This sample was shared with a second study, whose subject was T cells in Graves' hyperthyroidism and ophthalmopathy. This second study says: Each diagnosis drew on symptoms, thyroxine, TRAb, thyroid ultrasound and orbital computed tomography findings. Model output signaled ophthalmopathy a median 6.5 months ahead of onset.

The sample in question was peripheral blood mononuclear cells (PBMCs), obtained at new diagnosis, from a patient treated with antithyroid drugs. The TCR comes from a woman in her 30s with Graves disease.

CDR3: CASHTDPYEQYF. CDR3 DNA: TGTGCCAGCCACACGGACCCCTACGAGCAGTACTTC. The chain employs TRBV2 and TRBJ2-7; D is uncertain. V gave up 8 bases and J gave up 2 bases, with 10 bases separating them. The length of the CDR3 is 12 residues. CDR1 is SNHLY, CDR2 FYNNEI, per germline.